The clone carrying this TCR beta chain is deemed medium-sized. With 3 bases removed from V and 1 base from J, the gap between germline ends came to 6 bases. CDR3 length equals 14 residues. Germline-derived CDR1 and CDR2 are ENHRY and SYGVKD. TCRdb independently ran MiXCR on the RT-PCR reads; one entry per CDR3 protein. The sample has around 240,000 distinct CDR3 sequences; roughly an eighth are singletons. The sample is drawn from a study of patients and donors after allogeneic stem cell transplantation. The chain links TRBV10-3 to TRBJ2-2; the D gene is possibly TRBD1 (5 bases). This receptor was identified in a human donor who was either an allogeneic HSCT recipient or a stem cell or donor lymphocyte infusion donor (not recorded which). It is not recorded whose cells these are; they may come from a transplant donor. Source material: blood, either unsorted or a sorted T cell fraction (not recorded which). The CDR3 DNA sequence: TGTGCCATCAGTGAAACAGGGAACACCGGGGAGCTGTTTTTT. This encodes CAISETGNTGELFF.